This T cell receptor beta chain was sequenced for a study of lymphopenia after photon versus proton radiotherapy. Details on this clone: What it recognizes is unknown.

Study-wide points: After lymphocyte nadir, photon-treated repertoires showed oligoclonal expansion, especially CD8+ Temra.

Some clones are missing from TCRdb's copy, which holds only in-frame ones; the method was immunoSEQ multiplex PCR. The table lists tens of thousands of clones, roughly 80% of them singletons. Sequencing was performed on peripheral blood, taken from a patient treated with proton-based radiotherapy. The sequence derives from a woman aged 70-85 years with pancreatic cancer.

CDR3 sequence reads: CASSATLSAYSYNEQFF. DNA of the CDR3: TGTGCCAGCAGCGCCACCCTTAGCGCCTACTCCTACAATGAGCAGTTCTTC. The V and J genes are TRBV7-2 and TRBJ2-1, with D maybe TRBD2 (5 bases). Trimming stripped 5 bases from V and 0 bases from J, with 17 bases between. CDR1 is SGHTA and CDR2 is FQGNSA in the germline V gene. CDR3 length: 17 residues.